This T cell receptor beta chain is drawn from a study of shared clonotypes between healthy human individuals. In the study overall: Per donor, CD8 memory used one plate, CD8 naive used two, CD4 memory used three and CD4 naive used three.

Study-wide findings and caveats: Collection of samples was limited to blood; tissue repertoires likely differ.

Germline-derived CDR1 and CDR2 are SGHTA and FQGNSA. The CDR3 loop spans 16 amino acids. V lost 5 bases to trimming and J lost 0 bases, with 14 bases between them. Several immunoSEQ 96-well plates shared each subset's DNA, each plate a replicate. Measured with immunoSEQ multiplex PCR; TCRdb has only the in-frame clones, and not every one. The sample contains some 2,000,000 clones, approximately 95% of which appear only once. In regard to this clone: What it binds is not known.

The sequencing sample was made of naive CD4+ T cells sorted from blood. Subset: CD45RA+ positively selected. This clonotype was sampled from a man aged 18-30 years in good health. J is TRBJ1-3 and V is TRBV7-2; D might be TRBD1 (6 bases). CDR3 region: CASSPSGQISGNTIYF. For the CDR3, the DNA is TGTGCCAGCAGCCCCTCGGGACAAATCTCTGGAAACACCATATATTTT.